This TCR beta chain was captured by sequencing in a study of T cell responses to AZD1222 COVID-19 vaccine. The study, taken as a whole, reports: Reportedly, nearly half the spike-specific TCRs target unmutated variant regions. Clonal diversity was possibly underestimated, and white British individuals and females predominated among donors. At 160-218 and 743-854, vaccine-associated CD4 TCRs were dominant, and they spanned spike.

The data were produced by immunoSEQ multiplex PCR, yet TCRdb's version contains in-frame clones alone and is incomplete. The top ten clones hold 5.2% of a sample with tens of thousands of clones, 90% to 95% of them seen once. Per the germline V gene, CDR1 is MNHEY and CDR2 is SMNVEV (reference sequence). Trimming left V 3 bases short and J 9 bases short, with 12 bases between. This CDR3 contains 13 residues. In its sample, this clone was seen a few times. Antigen: not known. This receptor was obtained from an adult in good health. V and J are TRBV27 and TRBJ1-5, with D possibly matching TRBD1 (6 bases). The sample in question was peripheral blood, obtained on day 0 of MenACWY control vaccination. The CDR3 coding sequence is TGTGCCAGCAGTTTTTCGGGGGCAGGGCCCCAGCATTTT. Its translation: CASSFSGAGPQHF.